The clone carrying this T cell receptor (beta chain) was seen more than once but under ten times. Regarding time point: blood at routine non-recurrence follow-up after resection. The CDR3 is 15 amino acids. Between the trimmed V and J ends, which lost 6 bases and 0 bases, there was a span of 12 bases. Germline CDR1 reads SNHLY; CDR2 reads FYNNEI. These data are taken from a study of spatial heterogeneity in lung cancer. TCR cDNA molecules were tagged individually, and each one carried a unique molecular identifier. Each CDR3 protein is one row after TCRdb ran MiXCR on the 5' RACE reads. The sample records 95,000 to 120,000 distinct CDR3 sequences, 11% being singletons.

Sequencing used PBMCs, obtained at follow-up. The rearrangement links TRBV2 to TRBJ1-3; D perhaps matches TRBD1 (6 bases). The source is a female donor with early-stage non-small cell lung cancer. The CDR3 here is CASRSGHNSGNTIYF. The CDR3 DNA follows: TGTGCCAGCAGATCGGGACACAACTCTGGAAACACCATATATTTT.